This record looks at one TCR beta chain sequence and its context. The data stem from a study of blood T cells in healthy people across ages. Trimming took 5 bases from V and 11 from J; bases not matched to a gene: 15. CDR3 length equals 15 residues. Germline values: CDR1 SGHTA, CDR2 FQGTGA. With a J-beta primer mix and a sample-barcoded 5' primer, a second PCR ran about 7 to 12 cycles. In TCRdb, the 5' RACE reads were re-called with MiXCR into one record per CDR3 protein. The data show roughly 680,000 distinct CDR3 sequences, with 52% seen just once and roughly 13% held by the top ten. Sequenced material: blood. This chain links TRBV7-3 with TRBJ2-5, with 9 bases that match TRBD2. This TCR was sampled from an elderly woman in good health. The CDR3 here is CASSLLAGADNEQYF. In DNA form, the CDR3 reads TGTGCCAGCAGCCTCTTAGCGGGGGCCGATAATGAGCAGTACTTC.